A single T cell receptor (beta chain) is shown here with its context. In the authors' methods: Estimated nucleated cell counts came from reference gene primer amplification. The table came from immunoSEQ multiplex PCR; TCRdb's copy has only in-frame clones and leaves some out. That table is the source of V, J and clone size, and D and trimming were worked out from the DNA. The table shows about 64,000 clones, with 78% occurring only once. This sample was included in a study of blood T cell repertoires in COVID-19. Study as a whole: Specimens from acute and convalescent COVID-19 originated in the United States, Italy and Spain.

Seattle-derived patients entered the study during active infection and were followed longitudinally. Sequences were obtained from peripheral blood. The TCR comes from a man in his sixties with COVID-19, enrolled during active disease.

The CDR3 region is CASSPYLRTASSGNTIYF. The CDR3 nucleotides are TGTGCCAGCTCACCCTACCTCAGGACAGCGAGCTCTGGAAACACCATATATTTT. This chain connects TRBV18 to TRBJ1-3; D might be TRBD1 (6 bases). This CDR3 spans 18 amino acids. The V and J ends lost 3 bases and 0 bases respectively, with 18 bases between them. CDR1 KGHSH and CDR2 LQKENI come from the germline V gene.